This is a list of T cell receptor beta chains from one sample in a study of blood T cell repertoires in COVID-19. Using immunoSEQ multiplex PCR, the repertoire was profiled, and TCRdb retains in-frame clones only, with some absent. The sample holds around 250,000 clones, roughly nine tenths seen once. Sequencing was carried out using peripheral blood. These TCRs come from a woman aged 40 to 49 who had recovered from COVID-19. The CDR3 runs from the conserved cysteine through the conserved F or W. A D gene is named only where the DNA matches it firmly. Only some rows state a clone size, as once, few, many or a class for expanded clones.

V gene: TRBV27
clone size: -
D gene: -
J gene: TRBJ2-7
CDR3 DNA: TGTGCCAGCAGCTTTGTGGACCCTACCACTTACCCGGGGTACGAGCAGTACTTC
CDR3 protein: CASSFVDPTTYPGYEQYF

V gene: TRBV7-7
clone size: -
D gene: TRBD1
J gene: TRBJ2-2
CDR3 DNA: TGTGCCAGCAGCTTAGACAGGGGCAACACCGGGGAGCTGTTTTTT
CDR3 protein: CASSLDRGNTGELFF

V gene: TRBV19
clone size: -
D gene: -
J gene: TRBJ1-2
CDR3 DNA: TGTGCCAGTAGTATAGGGATACAGGGAATGAAGGACTATGGCTACACCTTC
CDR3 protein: CASSIGIQGMKDYGYTF

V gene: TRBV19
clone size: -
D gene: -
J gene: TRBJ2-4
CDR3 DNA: TGTGCCTGCGGGCCCGCTCCGGCCAAAAACATTCAGTACTTC
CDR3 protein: CACGPAPAKNIQYF

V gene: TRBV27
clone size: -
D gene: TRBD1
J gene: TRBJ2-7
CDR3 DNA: TGTGCCAGCAGTCCCGGACAGGGGTTCAACGAGCAGTACTTC
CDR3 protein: CASSPGQGFNEQYF

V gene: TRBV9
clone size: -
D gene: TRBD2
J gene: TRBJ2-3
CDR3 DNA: TGTGCCAGCAGCGCGGGACTAGCGGGTACAGATACGCAGTATTTT
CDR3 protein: CASSAGLAGTDTQYF

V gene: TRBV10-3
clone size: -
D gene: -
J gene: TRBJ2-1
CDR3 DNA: TGTGCCATCAGTGAGACAGGCGGACCCTCCTACAATGAGCAGTTCTTC
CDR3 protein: CAISETGGPSYNEQFF

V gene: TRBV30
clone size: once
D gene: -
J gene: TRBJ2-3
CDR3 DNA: TGTGCCTGGAGTCCGACTAGCACAGATACGCAGTATTTT
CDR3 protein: CAWSPTSTDTQYF

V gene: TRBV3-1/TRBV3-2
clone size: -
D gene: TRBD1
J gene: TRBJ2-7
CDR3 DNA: TGTGCCAGCAGCCTTATGGGACAGGGGGCAAAAGAGCAGTACTTC
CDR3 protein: CASSLMGQGAKEQYF

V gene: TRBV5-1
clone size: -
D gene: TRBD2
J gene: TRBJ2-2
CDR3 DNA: TGCGCCAGCAACGTTATGGGCGGGGGGAACACCGGGGAGCTGTTTTTT
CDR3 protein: CASNVMGGGNTGELFF

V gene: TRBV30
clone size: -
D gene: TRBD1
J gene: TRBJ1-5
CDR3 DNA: TGTGCCTGGAGTCGACAGGGAAATCAGCCCCAGCATTTT
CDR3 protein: CAWSRQGNQPQHF

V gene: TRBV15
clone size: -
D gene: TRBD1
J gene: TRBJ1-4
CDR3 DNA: TGTGCCACCAGCAGACCCCCGGGACAGGGCTTGGAAAAACTGTTTTTT
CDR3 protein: CATSRPPGQGLEKLFF

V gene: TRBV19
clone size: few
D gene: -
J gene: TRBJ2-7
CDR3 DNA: TGTGCCAGCCGTAGCGGAGGGGCCGGAGAGCAGTACTTC
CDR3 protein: CASRSGGAGEQYF

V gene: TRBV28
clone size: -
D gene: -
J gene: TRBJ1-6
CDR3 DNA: TGTGCCAGCAGCCCCGGGGGGAATTCACCCCTCCACTTT
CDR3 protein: CASSPGGNSPLHF

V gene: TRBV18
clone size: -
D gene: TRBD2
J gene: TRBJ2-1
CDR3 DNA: TGTGCCAGCTCCCTGACTTGGACTAGCGGGAACAATGAGCAGTTCTTC
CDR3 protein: CASSLTWTSGNNEQFF

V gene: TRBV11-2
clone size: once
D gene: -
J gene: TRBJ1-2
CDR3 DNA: TGTGCCAGCAGCTTAGTCTTAGGGGATGGCTACACCTTC
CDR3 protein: CASSLVLGDGYTF

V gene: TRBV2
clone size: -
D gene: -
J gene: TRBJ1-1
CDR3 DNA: TGTGCCAGCAGTGACAACAGGGCGGGGGGAGCTTTCTTT
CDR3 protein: CASSDNRAGGAFF

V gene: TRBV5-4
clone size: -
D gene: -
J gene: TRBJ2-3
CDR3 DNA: TGTGCCAGCAGCTTGGAGGACACAGGCACAGATACGCAGTATTTT
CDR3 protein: CASSLEDTGTDTQYF

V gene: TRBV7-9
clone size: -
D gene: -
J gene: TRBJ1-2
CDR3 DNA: TGTGCCAGCAGCTTTAGCGGGGTGCACAATGGCTACACCTTC
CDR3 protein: CASSFSGVHNGYTF

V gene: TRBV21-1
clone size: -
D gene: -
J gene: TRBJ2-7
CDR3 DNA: TGTGCCAGCAGCAAAGGTTTTCGTCTCTGTAATACGGCGCGAGGGGGGGGCGAGCAGTACTTC
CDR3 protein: CASSKGFRLCNTARGGGEQYF

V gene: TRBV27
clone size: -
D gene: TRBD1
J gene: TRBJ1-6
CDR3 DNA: TGTGCCAGCAGTCCCACAGGGGGCGGCGGTTCACCCCTCCACTTT
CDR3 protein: CASSPTGGGGSPLHF

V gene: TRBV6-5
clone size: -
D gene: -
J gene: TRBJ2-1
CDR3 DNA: TGTGCCAGCAGTTACTCGAGGGAGTGCTCCTACAATGAGCAGTTCTTC
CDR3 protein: CASSYSRECSYNEQFF

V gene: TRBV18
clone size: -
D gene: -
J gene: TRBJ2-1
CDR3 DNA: TGTGCCAGCTCATCCAGTTTAGCAGAGCTACGCAATGAGCAGTTCTTC
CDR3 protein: CASSSSLAELRNEQFF

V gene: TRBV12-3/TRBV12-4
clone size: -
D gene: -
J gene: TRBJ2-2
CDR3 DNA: TGTGCCAGCGACGGGTTCAACACCGGGGAGCTGTTTTTT
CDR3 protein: CASDGFNTGELFF

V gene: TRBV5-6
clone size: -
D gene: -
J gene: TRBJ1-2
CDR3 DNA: TGTGCCAGCAGCCTTCCAGGTGCTAACTATGGCTACACCTTC
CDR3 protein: CASSLPGANYGYTF

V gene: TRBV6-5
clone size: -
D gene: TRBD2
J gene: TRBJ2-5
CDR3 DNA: TGTGCCGTGACCCGGGGACTAGCGGGGGTCGAGACCCAGTACTTC
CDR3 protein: CAVTRGLAGVETQYF

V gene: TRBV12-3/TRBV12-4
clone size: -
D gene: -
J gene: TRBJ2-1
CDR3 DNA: TGTGCCAGCAGTTCGGGCAATGAGCAGTTCTTC
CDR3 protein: CASSSGNEQFF

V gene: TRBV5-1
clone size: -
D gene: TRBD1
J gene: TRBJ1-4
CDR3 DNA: TGCGCCAGCAGCTTGGAAGACAGGGGGCGCGGAGATGAAAAACTGTTTTTT
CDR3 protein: CASSLEDRGRGDEKLFF

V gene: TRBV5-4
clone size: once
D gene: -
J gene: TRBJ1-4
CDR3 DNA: TGTGCCAGCAGCTTACAAAAGGGAGGGGCGGAAAAACTGTTTTTT
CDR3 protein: CASSLQKGGAEKLFF

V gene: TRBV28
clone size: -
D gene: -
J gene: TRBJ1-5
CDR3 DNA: TGTGCCAGCAGGGCGGGGACGGGGGGGGATCAGCCCCAGCATTTT
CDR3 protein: CASRAGTGGDQPQHF

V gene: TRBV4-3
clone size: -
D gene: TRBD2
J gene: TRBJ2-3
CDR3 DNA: TGCGCCAGCAGCCAAGATTTGGGGCTAGCGGGAGGAACGACAGATACGCAGTATTTT
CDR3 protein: CASSQDLGLAGGTTDTQYF

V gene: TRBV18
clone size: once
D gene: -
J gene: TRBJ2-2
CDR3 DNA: TGTGCCAGCTCACCACCTAGCGGAGTCACCGGGGAGCTGTTTTTT
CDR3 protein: CASSPPSGVTGELFF

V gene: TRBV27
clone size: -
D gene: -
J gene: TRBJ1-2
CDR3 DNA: TGTGCCAGCAGTCTTTCCGGGACATCGAACTATGGCTACACCTTC
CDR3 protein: CASSLSGTSNYGYTF

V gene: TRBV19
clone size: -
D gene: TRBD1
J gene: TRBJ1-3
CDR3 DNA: TGTGCCAGTAGTTCATATTTCGGGACAGGGTACACTGGAAACACCATATATTTT
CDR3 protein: CASSSYFGTGYTGNTIYF

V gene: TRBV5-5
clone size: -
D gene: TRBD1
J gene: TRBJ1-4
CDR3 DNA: TGTGCCAGCAGCGAAACAACAGGGGAATATGAAAAACTGTTTTTT
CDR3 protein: CASSETTGEYEKLFF

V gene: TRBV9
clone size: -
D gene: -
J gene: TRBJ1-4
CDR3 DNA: TGTGCCAGCAGCGTAGTTCCCGGACATGGAGAAAAACTGTTTTTT
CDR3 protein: CASSVVPGHGEKLFF

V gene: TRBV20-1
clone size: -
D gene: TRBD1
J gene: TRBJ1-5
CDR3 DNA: TGCAGTGCTAGTAGGGACAGGGGCGGCTATAGCAATCAGCCCCAGCATTTT
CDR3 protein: CSASRDRGGYSNQPQHF

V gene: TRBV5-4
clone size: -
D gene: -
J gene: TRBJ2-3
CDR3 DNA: TGTGCCGTCCTCTCGAGGCTAGCTCCTAGCGATACGCAGTATTTT
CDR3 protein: CAVLSRLAPSDTQYF

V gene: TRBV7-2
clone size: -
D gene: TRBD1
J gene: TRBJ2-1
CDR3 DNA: TGTGCCAGCAGCTTGCGGAGACAGGGGGCGGGGAATGAGCAGTTCTTC
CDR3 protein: CASSLRRQGAGNEQFF

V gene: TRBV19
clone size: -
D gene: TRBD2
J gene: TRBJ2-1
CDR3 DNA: TGTGCCAGTAGTATAGATCACGGGGGGGCTACATACAATGAGCAGTTCTTC
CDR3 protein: CASSIDHGGATYNEQFF

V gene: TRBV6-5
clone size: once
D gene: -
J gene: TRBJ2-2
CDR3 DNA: TGTGCCGCACAGAAGGACACCGGGGAGCTGTTTTTT
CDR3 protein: CAAQKDTGELFF

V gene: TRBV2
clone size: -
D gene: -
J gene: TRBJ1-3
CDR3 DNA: TGTGCCAGCACCGACCTTGGAGGTCTCTCTGGAAACACCATATATTTT
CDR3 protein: CASTDLGGLSGNTIYF

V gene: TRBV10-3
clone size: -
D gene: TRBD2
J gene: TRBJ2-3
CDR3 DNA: TGTGCCATCAGTGCTCAATTCGCGGGGGGCGGGAGAGATACGCAGTATTTT
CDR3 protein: CAISAQFAGGGRDTQYF

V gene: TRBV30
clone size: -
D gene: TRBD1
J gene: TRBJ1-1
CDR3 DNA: TGTGCCTGTTCTGAGGACAGGGCCACCGAAGCTTTCTTT
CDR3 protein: CACSEDRATEAFF

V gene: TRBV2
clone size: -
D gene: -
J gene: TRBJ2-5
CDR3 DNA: TGTGCCAGCAGTGAAGACTACCAAGAGACCCAGTACTTC
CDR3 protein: CASSEDYQETQYF

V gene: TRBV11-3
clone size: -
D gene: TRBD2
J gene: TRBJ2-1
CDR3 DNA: TGTGCCAGCAGCCTCGGGGGGGGACTAGCGGGAAATGAGCAGTTCTTC
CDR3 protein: CASSLGGGLAGNEQFF

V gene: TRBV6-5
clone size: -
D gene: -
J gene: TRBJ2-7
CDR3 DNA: TGTGCCAGCAGTCCCCGGGACAATTTCTACGAGCAGTACTTC
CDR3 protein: CASSPRDNFYEQYF